One sample yielded the 28 T cell receptor beta chains listed below, sequenced in a study of blood T cell repertoires in COVID-19. Profiled with immunoSEQ multiplex PCR; TCRdb holds only in-frame clones, not every one. The data contain 130,000 to 150,000 clones, 81% of them singletons. Sample: peripheral blood. The receptors here all came from a human donor with acute or convalescent COVID-19. The donor label of this sample is uncertain.

This clone was observed a single time. This chain links TRBV10-3 with TRBJ2-7; tentatively, D is TRBD2 (6 bases). Germline V gives CDR1 ENHRY, CDR2 SYGVKD. The ends were cut back, 4 bases at V and 6 bases at J, with 7 bases in the middle. This CDR3 is built from 11 residues. The CDR3 nucleotides are TGTGCCATCAGTGGGGGAGGCGAGCAGTACGTC. Translation gives CAISGGGEQYV.

The chain joins TRBV5-5 to TRBJ2-1; D is perhaps TRBD1 (6 bases). This CDR3 comprises 16 residues. Germline lookup yields CDR1 SGHKS and CDR2 YYEKEE (reference sequence). The V end lost 6 bases, the J end lost 0 bases, and 16 bases lay between the germline ends. The CDR3 sequence is CASIPQGSSSYNEQFF. The CDR3 nucleotides are TGTGCCAGCATTCCGCAGGGGTCTAGCTCCTACAATGAGCAGTTCTTC.

The V and J genes are TRBV7-9 and TRBJ1-6, with 7 bases fitting TRBD1. CDR1 and CDR2 (germline): SEHNR, FQNEAQ (reference sequence). The CDR3 totals 14 residues. The junction had 4 bases not matched to a gene; V was cut back by 1 base and J by 10 bases. The CDR3 loop reads CASSLGSGGSPLHF. The CDR3 coding sequence is TGTGCCAGCAGCTTAGGGTCAGGGGGATCACCCCTCCACTTT.

V is TRBV5-6 and J is TRBJ1-1, with a weak D call TRBD1 (5 bases). The germline V and J ends were trimmed by 4 bases and 5 bases, with 18 bases remaining between them. Germline CDR1 is SGHDT and CDR2 is YYEEEE. CDR3 length equals 15 residues. Written as DNA, the CDR3 is TGTGCCAGCAGCGGGACGACAGCGGGTAATACTGAAGCTTTCTTT. Translated: CASSGTTAGNTEAFF. Variable domain in full (rest from reference TRBV5-6 and TRBJ1-1): DAGVTQSPTHLIKTRGQQVTLRCSPKSGHDTVSWYQQALGQGPQFIFQYYEEEERQRGNFPDRFSGHQFPNYSSELNVNALLLGDSALYLCASSGTTAGNTEAFFGQGTRLTVV.

This chain links TRBV7-9 with TRBJ1-4; D unresolved. Looked up from germline, CDR1 is SEHNR and CDR2 is FQNEAQ (reference sequence). The CDR3 has 12 amino acids. Deletions cut 4 bases from V and 8 bases from J, with 8 bases between. The DNA of the CDR3 is TGTGCCAGCAGCTGGAGCGGGGAAAAACTGTTTTTT. It yields the protein CASSWSGEKLFF. The variable domain in full, with the rest retrieved from reference TRBV7-9 and TRBJ1-4, is DTGVSQNPRHKITKRGQNVTFRCDPISEHNRLYWYRQTLGQGPEFLTYFQNEAQLEKSRLLSDRFSAERPKGSFSTLEIQRTEQGDSAMYLCASSWSGEKLFFGSGTQLSVL.

Only one count was recorded for this clone. The V call is TRBV2, the J call TRBJ1-4; 7 positions agree with TRBD1. Losses at the gene ends were 7 bases for V and 8 bases for J; bases not matched to a gene: 10. The CDR3 is made up of 14 amino acids. Germline assignment: CDR1 SNHLY and CDR2 FYNNEI. CDR3 bases: TGTGCCAGCATCGCCCAGGGGGTAAAAGAAAAACTGTTTTTT. Its translation is CASIAQGVKEKLFF.

V usage is TRBV13 and J usage is TRBJ1-1; 8 nucleotides match TRBD1. The CDR3 extends over 14 amino acids. After removal of 2 bases from V and 3 bases from J, the junction contained 2 bases not matched to a gene. Germline values: CDR1 PRHDT, CDR2 FYEKMQ (reference sequence). In DNA form, the CDR3 reads TGTGCCAGCAGCTTACAACAGGGGGACACTGAAGCTTTCTTT. Translation gives CASSLQQGDTEAFF.

The chain uses TRBV4-2 and TRBJ1-2, with D possibly TRBD1 on 5 matching bases. The germline V gene encodes CDR1 LGHNA and CDR2 YNFKEQ. The CDR3 runs to 14 residues. Trimming left V 0 bases short and J 8 bases short, with 13 bases between. CDR3 bases: TGTGCCAGCAGCCAAGATGGGGGGTTGGGAGGCTACACCTTC. This codes for CASSQDGGLGGYTF.

The chain recombines TRBV7-2 with TRBJ1-2, with D perhaps matching TRBD1 (6 bases). The CDR3 sequence is 14 residues long. Deletions cut 3 bases from V and 2 bases from J, with 10 bases between. The germline V gene has CDR1 SGHTA and CDR2 FQGNSA. The CDR3 nucleotides are TGTGCCAGCAGCTTTGGCAGGGGAAACTATGGCTACACCTTC. Protein: CASSFGRGNYGYTF.

This chain connects TRBV7-2 to TRBJ1-5, with a weak D call TRBD1 (6 bases). Deletions cut 5 bases from V and 0 bases from J, with 14 bases between. Germline-derived CDR1 and CDR2 are SGHTA and FQGNSA. The CDR3 length is 16 residues. This CDR3 reads CASSPPRGFSNQPQHF. The CDR3 DNA follows: TGTGCCAGCAGCCCACCGAGGGGGTTTAGCAATCAGCCCCAGCATTTT.

The chain uses TRBV7-2 and TRBJ1-1; perhaps TRBD1 as D (5 bases). CDR1 is SGHTA, CDR2 FQGNSA, per germline. Between the trimmed V and J ends, which lost 6 bases and 5 bases, there was a span of 19 bases. The CDR3 has 15 residues. For the CDR3, the DNA is TGTGCCAGCAGTCCATTCCAGGGTGGTTTGACTGAAGCTTTCTTT. Translation gives CASSPFQGGLTEAFF.

The V call is TRBV27, the J call TRBJ2-1, with D tentatively TRBD2 (8 bases). The CDR3 runs to 16 residues. CDR1 is MNHEY and CDR2 is SMNVEV in the germline V gene (reference sequence). Trimming removed 5 bases at V and 6 bases at J, with 20 bases between. This CDR3 is CASSPGGGAGGNEQFF. The CDR3 DNA follows: TGTGCCAGCAGTCCAGGAGGGGGCGCGGGAGGCAATGAGCAGTTCTTC.

Only one count was recorded for this clone. The V gene is TRBV7-8, the J gene TRBJ2-1; TRBD1 aligns across 7 bases. The V gene end was trimmed by 5 bases and the J gene end by 10 bases; junction bases not matched to a gene: 8. Per germline, CDR1 SGHVS and CDR2 FQNEAQ. This CDR3 comprises 13 residues. CDR3 residues: CASSPGQAREQFF. CDR3 DNA sequence: TGTGCCAGCAGCCCCGGACAGGCACGGGAGCAGTTCTTC.

The J gene is TRBJ1-4, the V gene TRBV7-3; TRBD1 matches 7 bases. From germline, CDR1 is SGHTA and CDR2 FQGTGA. CDR3 length: 10 amino acids. The ends lost 11 bases at V and 10 bases at J; junction bases unmatched: 4. CDR3 loop: CAPQGGKLFF. The CDR3 nucleotides are TGTGCCCCCCAGGGGGGAAAACTGTTTTTT.

The V and J genes are TRBV25-1 and TRBJ1-6; 8 bases are shared with TRBD1. The J segment lost 7 bases and the V segment lost 6 bases, leaving 5 bases of the junction unmatched. The CDR3 totals 14 residues. The germline V gene has CDR1 MGHDK and CDR2 SYGVNS. The CDR3 loop reads CASRETGVNSPLHF. The CDR3 DNA sequence: TGTGCCAGCAGGGAGACAGGGGTGAATTCACCCCTCCACTTT.

V gene TRBV6-4 combines with J gene TRBJ1-1; 8 bases are a match to TRBD1. The V gene's germline CDR1 is MRHNA and CDR2 SNTAGT. The CDR3 is made up of 15 amino acids. V lost 2 bases to trimming and J lost 4 bases; unmatched junction nucleotides: 6. The CDR3 loop is CASSDRQGAGTEAFF. CDR3 coding DNA: TGTGCCAGCAGTGACCGCCAGGGGGCCGGCACTGAAGCTTTCTTT.

A few counts support this clone. The V and J genes are TRBV4-2 and TRBJ2-7, with 9 nucleotides matching TRBD2. Germline CDR1 LGHNA, CDR2 YNFKEQ. V shed 0 bases, J shed 5 bases, and the junction held 11 bases outside the gene matches. CDR3 size: 17 residues. DNA of the CDR3: TGTGCCAGCAGCCAAGATCTGTCGGCGGGGGGGCTGAACGAGCAGTACTTC. Its translation: CASSQDLSAGGLNEQYF.

The chain is built from TRBV19 and TRBJ2-1, with a weak D call TRBD1 (6 bases). V dropped 6 bases and J dropped 2 bases, with 14 bases sitting between them. Germline V gene lookup returns CDR1 LNHDA and CDR2 SQIVND (reference sequence). CDR3 length: 15 amino acids. The CDR3 DNA reads TGTGCCAGTAGACCCCTCACAGGGACCTACAATGAGCAGTTCTTC. It yields the protein CASRPLTGTYNEQFF.

V is TRBV20-1 and J is TRBJ2-7; D uncertain. V gave up 2 bases and J gave up 0 bases, with 2 bases separating them. Germline V gives CDR1 DFQATT, CDR2 SNEGSKA (reference sequence). CDR3 length equals 11 residues. The CDR3 loop is CSARHSYEQYF. In DNA form, the CDR3 reads TGCAGTGCTAGACACTCCTACGAGCAGTACTTC.

The J gene is TRBJ2-1, the V gene TRBV18, with D possibly being TRBD1 (6 bases). V was shortened by 3 bases and J by 8 bases, with 23 bases between the two germline ends. The CDR3 sequence is 17 residues long. CDR1 and CDR2 (germline): KGHSH, LQKENI. The DNA for the CDR3 is TGTGCCAGCTCACCTAACCTACAGGGTCGAGCATTCGATGAGCAGTTCTTC. Translating gives CASSPNLQGRAFDEQFF.

The V and J genes are TRBV15 and TRBJ2-7; TRBD1 matches at 9 bases. The junction had 10 bases not matched to a gene; V was cut back by 4 bases and J by 6 bases. This CDR3 region has 15 residues. Germline V gives CDR1 LNHNV, CDR2 YYDKDF (reference sequence). For the CDR3, the DNA is TGTGCCACCAGCACTGGGGGAACAGGGGGCGGCGAGCAGTACTTC. Its protein is CATSTGGTGGGEQYF.

The gene calls are TRBV5-6 and TRBJ1-6; TRBD1 matches 7 bases. The CDR3 runs to 15 residues. Germline V gives CDR1 SGHDT, CDR2 YYEEEE. The J segment lost 5 bases and the V segment lost 7 bases, leaving 9 bases of the junction unmatched. CDR3 nucleotide sequence: TGTGCCAGCTCGATACCGGGACAGAATAATTCACCCCTCCACTTT. This gives the protein CASSIPGQNNSPLHF.

V usage is TRBV30 and J usage is TRBJ2-2; 7 bases map to TRBD1. With 7 bases clipped from V and 4 bases from J, the junction kept 6 bases outside the gene matches. Looked up from germline, CDR1 is GTSNPN and CDR2 is SVGIG (reference sequence). The CDR3 totals 13 residues. The CDR3 reads CALDRVGTGELFF. DNA of the CDR3: TGTGCCTTAGACAGGGTAGGCACCGGGGAGCTGTTTTTT. The full variable domain, rest sourced from reference TRBV30 and TRBJ2-2, is SQTIHQWPATLVQPVGSPLSLECTVEGTSNPNLYWYRQAAGRGLQLLFYSVGIGQISSEVPQNLSASRPQDRQFILSSKKLLLSDSGFYLCALDRVGTGELFFGEGSRLTVL.

The rearrangement uses TRBV4-1 and TRBJ2-7; 7 nucleotides match TRBD2. Germline CDR1 is MGHRA and CDR2 is YSYEKL. The CDR3 loop spans 16 amino acids. Trimming took 0 bases from V and 2 from J; bases not matched to a gene: 7. The CDR3 reads CASSQDMSGAPYEQYF. Written as DNA, the CDR3 is TGCGCCAGCAGCCAAGATATGAGCGGGGCCCCCTACGAGCAGTACTTC.

The chain has TRBV27 and TRBJ2-3, with D possibly matching TRBD2 (6 bases). The V end was cut by 3 bases, the J end by 2 bases, with 18 bases between. The CDR3 covers 17 residues. Germline assignment: CDR1 MNHEY and CDR2 SMNVEV (reference sequence). The DNA for the CDR3 is TGTGCCAGCAGTTTGGGGGACTTTTACACGAACACAGATACGCAGTATTTT. This sequence encodes CASSLGDFYTNTDTQYF.

The V call is TRBV6-5, the J call TRBJ2-1; D is possibly TRBD1 (6 bases). Per the germline V gene, CDR1 is MNHEY and CDR2 is SVGAGI. Trimming removed 0 bases from V and 2 bases from J, with 8 bases in between. This CDR3 comprises 15 residues. The CDR3 DNA reads as TGTGCCAGCAGTTACTCGAACAGGGCCTACAATGAGCAGTTCTTC. This encodes CASSYSNRAYNEQFF.

In its sample, this clone was seen once. The chain joins TRBV4-1 to TRBJ1-2, with TRBD1 identical over 8 bases. Germline CDR1 is MGHRA and CDR2 is YSYEKL. This CDR3 region has 14 residues. The V and J ends lost 5 bases and 7 bases, in that order; junction bases with no gene match: 9. CDR3 nucleotides: TGCGCCAGCAGCTCCGTCCAGGGGGCGCCTGGCTACACCTTC. Translation: CASSSVQGAPGYTF.

This chain joins TRBV30 and TRBJ2-4; TRBD2 is a possible D gene (6 bases). V was pared by 0 bases and J by 6 bases, with 12 bases between. The length of the CDR3 is 14 residues. Germline V gene sequence: CDR1 GTSNPN, CDR2 SVGIG (reference sequence). The CDR3 here is CAWSVGGFGNIQYF. The CDR3 region has the DNA TGTGCCTGGAGTGTAGGAGGGTTCGGAAACATTCAGTACTTC.